The 4 T cell receptor beta chains given below trace back to one sample, sequenced in a study of T cell responses to AZD1222 COVID-19 vaccine. The table came from immunoSEQ multiplex PCR; TCRdb's copy has only in-frame clones and leaves some out. The profile covers around 190,000 clones, with 70% to 90% appearing a single time and around a tenth taken by the ten largest. This material consisted of peripheral blood, taken 28 days after the second AZD1222 dose. Source of these receptors: an adult who received the AZD1222 COVID-19 vaccine.

V gene TRBV3-1 (or the pseudogene TRBV3-2) combines with J gene TRBJ1-3, with D tentatively TRBD1 (5 bases). The germline V and J ends were trimmed by 3 bases and 8 bases, with 14 bases remaining between them. Germline values: CDR1 LGHDT, CDR2 YNNKEL (reference sequence). The CDR3 is 14 residues long. The DNA for the CDR3 is TGTGCCAGCAGCCAGCCCCAGGGTCGCGACACCATATATTTT. It is translated as CASSQPQGRDTIYF.

The V and J genes are TRBV3-1 (or the pseudogene TRBV3-2) and TRBJ2-1, with D perhaps matching TRBD2 (5 bases). The germline V gene encodes CDR1 LGHDT and CDR2 YNNKEL (reference sequence). CDR3 length equals 15 residues. V was trimmed by 5 bases and J by 9 bases, leaving 20 bases between them. In nucleotides, the CDR3 is TGTGCCAGCAGCTTTGTGGTGGAGCCTAGCACTGAGCAGTTCTTC. Protein: CASSFVVEPSTEQFF.

This sequence joins TRBV6-4 and TRBJ2-2, with unresolved D. Trimming took off 2 bases at V and 6 bases at J, with 4 bases between the two ends. This CDR3 spans 12 amino acids. CDR1 is MRHNA and CDR2 is SNTAGT in the germline V gene. The CDR3 nucleotides are TGTGCCAGCAGTGACCGGTCCGGGGAGCTGTTTTTT. Translating gives CASSDRSGELFF.

There are a few counts of this clone. The chain is built from TRBV9 and TRBJ1-6; no clear D. From germline, CDR1 is SGDLS and CDR2 YYNGEE. V lost 0 bases and J lost 1, with 2 bases in between. The CDR3 extends over 14 amino acids. The CDR3 loop is CASSVGSYNSPLHF. The CDR3 DNA reads as TGTGCCAGCAGCGTAGGATCCTATAATTCACCCCTCCACTTT.